Below, one TCR beta chain is given with its context. The antigen remains unidentified. The V end lost 6 bases, the J end lost 0 bases, and 18 bases lay between the germline ends. The germline V gene encodes CDR1 MNHEY and CDR2 SVGAGI. CDR3 length: 17 residues. MiXCR, run by TCRdb on the 5' RACE reads, gives a single entry per CDR3 protein. The profile shows roughly 180,000 distinct CDR3 sequences, 11% of them singletons. This record comes from a study of T-cell memory formation after mild COVID-19. Overall study context: Clusters were largely donor specific.

Study-wide findings and caveats: The appearance of some responding clones in pre-infection memory suggested that cross-reactive memory joined.

The TCR was taken from a man aged 18 to 30 who had mild COVID-19 (a few samples of this study predate the infection). Cell type and time point are not known. V is TRBV6-5 and J is TRBJ1-5; D may be TRBD1 (6 bases). Sequencing was carried out using PBMCs or a T cell subset sorted from them (not recorded which). CDR3 DNA sequence: TGTGCCAGCAGAAGGGGGGACGGATCTTATAGCAATCAGCCCCAGCATTTT. It codes for CASRRGDGSYSNQPQHF.